Each of the 21 T cell receptor beta chains below was sequenced from the same sample in a study of OX40 agonist ivuxolimab in advanced cancers. Profiling relied on immunoSEQ multiplex PCR, and the TCRdb table lists in-frame clones only, not all of them. In the table there are approximately 70,000 clones, 94% of which are singletons. The specimen was CD4+ or CD8+ T cells sorted from blood, collected in a trial of the OX40 agonist ivuxolimab. These receptors were obtained from an adult with an advanced solid tumor such as melanoma, head and neck, liver or kidney cancer.

The V gene is TRBV27, the J gene TRBJ2-3, with TRBD2 matching over 9 bases. CDR3 length: 15 residues. Germline V gene data show CDR1 as MNHEY and CDR2 as SMNVEV (reference sequence). Trimming cost V 4 bases and J 5 bases; bases outside gene matches: 7. The CDR3 DNA reads TGTGCCAGCAGTTACGCGGGGGGGGGCCAAGATACGCAGTATTTT. Protein: CASSYAGGGQDTQYF.

This rearrangement joins TRBV19 to TRBJ2-7; the match to TRBD2 covers 7 bases. Per the germline V gene, CDR1 is LNHDA and CDR2 is SQIVND (reference sequence). V trimming: 9 bases; J trimming: 3 bases; junction bases outside the gene matches: 17. The CDR3 consists of 16 residues. The DNA of the CDR3 is TGTGCCAGAATCCCCCTTTGTAGCGGGTGGAACTACGAGCAGTACTTC. As protein: CARIPLCSGWNYEQYF. The whole variable domain, filled in from reference TRBV19 and TRBJ2-7, reads DGGITQSPKYLFRKEGQNVTLSCEQNLNHDAMYWYRQDPGQGLRLIYYSQIVNDFQKGDIAEGYSVSREKKESFPLTVTSAQKNPTAFYLCARIPLCSGWNYEQYFGPGTRLTVT.

The chain has TRBV4-1 and TRBJ2-7, with a possible D match to TRBD2 (5 bases). Deletions cut 0 bases from V and 6 bases from J, with 15 bases between. This CDR3 has 15 residues. Germline CDR1 and CDR2: MGHRA and YSYEKL. The CDR3 sequence: CASSQDLAGGGEQYF. CDR3 DNA: TGCGCCAGCAGCCAAGATCTGGCGGGTGGCGGCGAGCAGTACTTC.

The rearrangement links TRBV6-5 to TRBJ1-2; 7 bases fit TRBD1. Per the germline V gene, CDR1 is MNHEY and CDR2 is SVGAGI. The CDR3 extends over 12 amino acids. J gave up 8 bases and V 5 bases, and 5 bases lay outside the gene matches. CDR3 coding DNA: TGTGCCAGCAGTCCAGGGGGGAACGGCTACACCTTC. It encodes CASSPGGNGYTF.

The chain has TRBV5-4 and TRBJ2-7, with 11 nucleotides matching TRBD2. Germline CDR1 SGHNT, CDR2 YYREEE (reference sequence). The CDR3 contains 17 residues. V was pared by 3 bases and J by 1 base, with 9 bases of the junction left unmatched. The CDR3 nucleotides are TGTGCCAGCAGCTCCGCGGGGACTAGCGGATCTTCCTACGAGCAGTACTTC. Amino acids: CASSSAGTSGSSYEQYF.

The V call is TRBV2, the J call TRBJ1-5, with D tentatively TRBD1 (5 bases). Germline values: CDR1 SNHLY, CDR2 FYNNEI. The CDR3 runs 21 residues. V was trimmed by 0 bases and J by 9 bases, leaving 33 bases between them. The CDR3 region has the DNA TGTGCCAGCAGTGAAGCGTTTTCGGCAGGGCCGCTGAAGGGGATAGTGAGGCCCCAGCATTTT. Protein product: CASSEAFSAGPLKGIVRPQHF.

This clone came up once. The chain combines TRBV19 with TRBJ2-2, with 8 nucleotides matching TRBD1. Germline trimming cut 5 bases from V and 3 bases from J; bases unmatched to any gene: 5. Germline CDR1 and CDR2: LNHDA and SQIVND (reference sequence). The CDR3 runs to 15 residues. Here the CDR3 reads CASSPRQGYTGELFF. The CDR3 bases are TGTGCCAGTAGTCCCCGACAGGGGTACACCGGGGAGCTGTTTTTT.

This clone appeared once. The chain combines TRBV5-1 with TRBJ2-7; 10 nucleotides line up with TRBD1. Germline V lookup: CDR1 SGHRS, CDR2 YFSETQ. CDR3 size: 15 residues. J gave up 0 bases and V 0 bases, and 0 bases lay outside the gene matches. In DNA form, the CDR3 reads TGCGCCAGCAGCTTGGGGACAGGGGGCTCCTACGAGCAGTACTTC. Protein: CASSLGTGGSYEQYF.

The chain has TRBV4-3 and TRBJ2-5, with D possibly matching TRBD1 (5 bases). Trimming pared 0 bases from V and 5 bases from J, leaving 10 bases between. Germline V gene lookup returns CDR1 LGHNA and CDR2 YSLEER. The CDR3 length is 14 residues. The CDR3 DNA follows: TGCGCCAGCAGCCAAGAAGGGGTTGGGGAGACCCAGTACTTC. Protein product: CASSQEGVGETQYF.

This chain joins TRBV4-3 and TRBJ1-4, with 9 bases lining up with TRBD1. Germline lookup yields CDR1 LGHNA and CDR2 YSLEER. The CDR3 runs to 14 residues. V shed 4 bases and J 5 bases; nucleotides not matched to a gene: 2. CDR3 protein: CASSPGTGNEKLFF. CDR3 DNA: TGCGCCAGCAGCCCGGGGACAGGGAATGAAAAACTGTTTTTT.

The genes are TRBV2 and TRBJ1-1, with D tentatively TRBD1 (6 bases). This CDR3 is 13 amino acids long. Germline V gives CDR1 SNHLY, CDR2 FYNNEI. Trimming cost V 6 bases and J 5 bases, with 13 bases left between them. The CDR3 loop reads CASSPTGTTEAFF. In DNA, the CDR3 is TGTGCCAGCAGCCCCACCGGGACAACTGAAGCTTTCTTT.

The V and J genes are TRBV7-8 and TRBJ2-7, with 7 bases aligning to TRBD1. Germline values: CDR1 SGHVS, CDR2 FQNEAQ. This CDR3 spans 17 amino acids. The junction had 15 bases not matched to a gene; V was cut back by 5 bases and J by 2 bases. DNA for the CDR3: TGTGCCAGCAGCCATCCGGACGCAACCGGGACAGCCTACGAGCAGTACTTC. Translating gives CASSHPDATGTAYEQYF. Combining the CDR3 with reference TRBV7-8 and TRBJ2-7 gives the whole variable domain GAGVSQSPRYKVAKRGQDVALRCDPISGHVSLFWYQQALGQGPEFLTYFQNEAQLDKSGLPSDRFFAERPEGSVSTLKIQRTQQEDSAVYLCASSHPDATGTAYEQYFGPGTRLTVT.

The V and J genes are TRBV7-9 and TRBJ2-2; D unresolved. This CDR3 has 14 amino acids. Trimming took 4 bases from V and 6 from J, leaving 12 bases between them. Germline-derived CDR1 and CDR2 are SEHNR and FQNEAQ (reference sequence). CDR3 sequence reads: CASSSSTRPGELFF. As DNA, the CDR3 is TGTGCCAGCAGCTCATCGACACGGCCCGGGGAGCTGTTTTTT.

The V and J genes are TRBV7-8 and TRBJ2-7; D gene uncertain. The CDR3 runs 14 residues. Germline V gene sequence: CDR1 SGHVS, CDR2 FQNEAQ. The germline V and J ends were trimmed by 1 base and 0 bases, with 7 bases remaining between them. CDR3: CASSLVGRSYEQYF. CDR3 DNA sequence: TGTGCCAGCAGCTTAGTGGGCCGCTCCTACGAGCAGTACTTC.

The rearrangement links TRBV5-1 to TRBJ1-1; D unresolved. This CDR3 has 12 amino acids. Trimming pared 3 bases from V and 12 bases from J, leaving 15 bases between. CDR1 and CDR2 from the germline V gene are SGHRS and YFSETQ. The CDR3 DNA follows: TGCGCCAGCAGCTCGATGACATTGGAGACTTTCTTT. It encodes CASSSMTLETFF.

The chain couples TRBV27 to TRBJ1-5; D is undetermined. V was shortened by 6 bases and J by 3 bases, with 15 bases between the two germline ends. CDR1 MNHEY and CDR2 SMNVEV come from the germline V gene (reference sequence). The CDR3 is 15 amino acids. CDR3 in DNA: TGTGCCAGCAGCCGTGGGCGGGGTTACAATCAGCCCCAGCATTTT. This encodes CASSRGRGYNQPQHF.

The chain carries TRBV6-4 and TRBJ1-1; 9 nucleotides line up with TRBD1. Germline CDR1 and CDR2: MRHNA and SNTAGT. CDR3 length: 13 residues. J lost 7 bases, V lost 2 bases, and 2 bases had no gene match. This CDR3 is CASSDRQGVEAFF. Here the CDR3 DNA reads TGTGCCAGCAGTGACCGACAGGGGGTTGAAGCTTTCTTT.

As regards this clone: One junction end does not reproduce the germline sequence, and a read error may be involved. This chain connects TRBV5-1 to TRBJ2-7; D is unclear. The CDR3 covers 14 residues. Germline CDR1 is SGHRS and CDR2 is YFSETQ. DNA for the CDR3: TGCGCCAGCAGCTACAGACTGCCCTCCAACGAGCAGTACTTC. As protein: CASSYRLPSNEQYF.

This chain joins TRBV4-1 and TRBJ2-7; 7 positions agree with TRBD1. CDR1 MGHRA and CDR2 YSYEKL come from the germline V gene. Germline trimming cut 0 bases from V and 0 bases from J; bases unmatched to any gene: 5. The CDR3 spans 16 residues. The CDR3 sequence is CASSQEGGLLSYEQYF. CDR3 DNA: TGCGCCAGCAGCCAAGAAGGGGGCTTGCTCTCCTACGAGCAGTACTTC.

The chain combines TRBV28 with TRBJ1-2; 9 bases match TRBD1. J lost 5 bases, V lost 7 bases, and 5 bases had no gene match. The CDR3 consists of 13 residues. CDR1 and CDR2 from the germline V gene are MDHEN and SYDVKM. CDR3 bases: TGTGCCAGCAAGACAGGGGGAGGGTATGGCTACACCTTC. Amino acid sequence: CASKTGGGYGYTF.

The chain uses TRBV27 and TRBJ2-7; D perhaps matches TRBD1 (7 bases). Per the germline V gene, CDR1 is MNHEY and CDR2 is SMNVEV (reference sequence). V lost 1 base, J lost 4 bases, and 11 bases lay in between. The CDR3 covers 14 residues. CDR3 sequence reads: CASSLLTGRYEQYF. CDR3 DNA sequence: TGTGCCAGCAGTTTATTGACAGGGAGGTACGAGCAGTACTTC.